These 4 T cell receptor beta chains originate from one sample sequenced in a study of blood T cells in healthy people across ages (dated by TCRdb to about 2015). Receptors were amplified or captured by 5' RACE. These reads were obtained on an Illumina HiSeq 2500. The second PCR ran for about 6 to 11 cycles and used a J-beta primer mix along with a sample-barcoded 5' primer. TCRdb trimmed the raw reads at Q25, called clones with MiXCR and kept productive beta chains. Rows are unified per CDR3 protein, each entry keeping the most common DNA and genes. This sample holds hundreds of thousands of distinct CDR3 sequences; 53% were observed only once. The ten largest account for roughly 40% of the sample. The material sequenced was blood. The receptors here all came from a man aged 80 or over in good health.

The chain uses TRBV4-2 and TRBJ2-7; D is perhaps TRBD2 (7 bases). The V gene lost 1 base and the J gene lost 1 base, with 11 bases spanning the gap. CDR3 length equals 15 residues. Germline loops: CDR1 LGHNA, CDR2 YNFKEQ. CDR3 amino acids: CASSQARGGSYEQYF. The DNA of the CDR3 is TGTGCCAGCAGCCAAGCCAGGGGAGGGTCCTACGAGCAGTACTTC.

V gene TRBV5-1 combines with J gene TRBJ1-1, with D perhaps matching TRBD1 (5 bases). V was shortened by 2 bases and J by 1 base, with 12 bases between the two germline ends. This CDR3 has 15 residues. Germline loops: CDR1 SGHRS, CDR2 YFSETQ. In DNA, the CDR3 is TGCGCCAGCAGCTTAGCCCAGGGAACGAACACTGAAGCTTTCTTT. Translated, it gives CASSLAQGTNTEAFF.

This clonotype was seen a single time. The CDR3 region has the DNA TGTGCCAGCAGTTTGGGACAGGGGGGGTCCAAAAACATTCAGTACTTC. Protein product: CASSLGQGGSKNIQYF. The V and J genes are TRBV12-3 or TRBV12-4 and TRBJ2-4, with 11 bases lining up with TRBD1. V gave up 3 bases and J gave up 2 bases; unmatched junction bases: 3. This CDR3 is built from 16 residues.

V is TRBV18 and J is TRBJ2-1, with D uncertain. With 5 bases removed from V and 9 bases from J, the gap between germline ends came to 17 bases. The V gene's germline CDR1 is KGHSH and CDR2 LQKENI. CDR3 length: 14 amino acids. The CDR3: CASSTKGAAGEQFF. The DNA of the CDR3 is TGTGCCAGCTCAACGAAAGGTGCGGCAGGTGAGCAGTTCTTC.